This T cell receptor (beta chain) was profiled in a study of shared clonotypes between healthy human individuals. This CDR3 region has 14 residues. The V gene lost 1 base and the J gene lost 4 bases, with 10 bases spanning the gap. Germline V gives CDR1 SEHNR, CDR2 FQNEAQ (reference sequence). Free of recent acute infections or vaccinations, the donors were healthy HIV-negative adults. Deep was the level used in running the assay. Genomic DNA (from each subset) was split evenly across several immunoSEQ plates. Sequenced by immunoSEQ multiplex PCR; TCRdb stores in-frame clones only, minus some. The table has nearly 500,000 clones, over 60% seen once. Details on this clone: The same CDR3 arises from other DNA sequences in this sample as well.

The clonotype originates from a woman aged 40 to 49 in good health. Some clones in this sample may be carry-over from other donors' samples. The material sequenced was PBMCs. V gene TRBV7-9 combines with J gene TRBJ1-1; D unresolved. The chain's CDR3 is CASSLEGVGTEAFF. CDR3 coding DNA: TGTGCCAGCAGCTTAGAGGGAGTAGGCACTGAAGCTTTCTTT.